This entry features one T cell receptor (beta chain) sequence. Compared with germline, one end of the junction differs, possibly owing to a read error. The sample comes from a study of blood T cell repertoires in COVID-19. The CDR3 has 17 residues. Germline-derived CDR1 and CDR2 are SGHVS and FQNEAQ. The repertoire was sequenced with immunoSEQ multiplex PCR; TCRdb's copy has only in-frame clones and lacks some. The sample shows tens of thousands of clones, about 77% of them seen only once. The specimen sequenced was peripheral blood. The chain combines TRBV7-8 with TRBJ2-6; D gene unclear. This clonotype was obtained from a human donor with active or convalescent COVID-19. The donor label of this sample is uncertain. The CDR3 loop reads CASILTALLTGANVLTF. The CDR3 DNA reads as TGTGCCAGCATCTTAACCGCGTTGTTGACTGGGGCCAACGTCCTGACTTTC. Variable domain in full (rest from reference TRBV7-8 and TRBJ2-6): GAGVSQSPRYKVAKRGQDVALRCDPISGHVSLFWYQQALGQGPEFLTYFQNEAQLDKSGLPSDRFFAERPEGSVSTLKIQRTQQEDSAVYLCASILTALLTGANVLTFGAGSRLTVL.